A selection of T cell receptor beta chains follows, all from one sample in a study of blood T cell repertoires in COVID-19. Clones were sequenced by immunoSEQ multiplex PCR, and TCRdb holds only the in-frame ones, with some missing. The data contain some 270,000 clones, around 86% of them singletons. The sample consisted of peripheral blood. Receptors originate from a man aged 40-50 years with active or convalescent COVID-19. The CDR3 runs from the conserved cysteine through the conserved F or W. The D gene is left open where the match is weak. Only some rows state a clone size, as once, few, many or a class for expanded clones.

>TRBV10-1|TRBJ2-2|.|.
CASSGHITGELFF
TGCGCCAGCAGTGGGCACATCACCGGGGAGCTGTTTTTT
>TRBV13|TRBJ2-2|.|TRBD2
CASSLREIGELFF
TGTGCCAGCAGTTTGCGGGAGATCGGGGAGCTGTTTTTT
>TRBV7-9|TRBJ1-2|.|.
CASSLAGTSGSYGYTF
TGTGCCAGCAGCTTAGCTGGGACATCTGGGAGCTATGGCTACACCTTC
>TRBV7-9|TRBJ1-1|.|.
CASSLRRTGLLAEAFF
TGTGCCAGCAGCTTACGACGGACTGGGTTGCTCGCTGAAGCTTTCTTT
>TRBV28|TRBJ2-7|.|.
CASSLGGPYEQYF
TGTGCCAGCAGCCTAGGGGGACCCTACGAGCAGTACTTC
>TRBV19|TRBJ1-6|few|TRBD1
CASSFLGQGIGSDSPLHF
TGTGCCAGTAGTTTTCTGGGACAGGGAATAGGATCGGATTCACCCCTCCACTTT
>TRBV27|TRBJ2-2|.|TRBD2
CASSLTAGGPGGELFF
TGTGCCAGCAGTCTAACGGCGGGGGGGCCTGGCGGGGAGCTGTTTTTT
>TRBV11-2|TRBJ2-4|.|.
CASSLGSVAWLDIQYF
TGTGCCAGCAGCTTAGGGTCAGTAGCTTGGTTGGACATTCAGTACTTC
>TRBV5-5|TRBJ1-6|once|.
CASSLQGSSYNSPLHF
TGTGCCAGCAGCTTGCAGGGTAGCTCCTATAATTCACCCCTCCACTTT
>TRBV6-5|TRBJ2-1|once|TRBD2
CASSYGRERNNEQFF
TGTGCCAGCAGTTACGGGCGGGAGAGGAACAATGAGCAGTTCTTC
>TRBV14|TRBJ2-5|.|.
CASSPRRWETQYF
TGTGCCAGCAGCCCGAGGAGGTGGGAGACCCAGTACTTC
>TRBV5-4|TRBJ1-1|.|TRBD1
CASSLRDRDTEAFF
TGTGCCAGCAGCTTAAGGGACAGGGACACTGAAGCTTTCTTT
>TRBV4-1|TRBJ1-3|.|.
CASSQESQGSGNTIYF
TGCGCCAGCAGCCAAGAATCCCAGGGGTCTGGAAACACCATATATTTT
>TRBV11-3|TRBJ2-5|.|.
CASSSRDLVETQYF
TGTGCCAGCAGCAGCCGGGACTTGGTAGAGACCCAGTACTTC
>TRBV6-2/TRBV6-3|TRBJ2-6|.|TRBD1
CASSDGQGSGANVLTF
TGTGCCAGCAGTGACGGACAGGGCTCTGGGGCCAACGTCCTGACTTTC
>TRBV28|TRBJ1-1|.|TRBD1
CASTRQGGSWDFF
TGTGCCAGCACAAGACAGGGTGGGTCGTGGGATTTCTTT
>TRBV5-4|TRBJ2-2|once|.
CASSLAAGELFF
TGTGCCAGCAGCCTCGCGGCCGGGGAGCTGTTTTTT
>TRBV24-1|TRBJ1-4|once|TRBD1
CATSDPGQGLVDEKLFF
TGTGCCACCAGTGATCCGGGACAGGGTTTGGTTGATGAAAAACTGTTTTTT
>TRBV27|TRBJ2-1|once|TRBD2
CASSLFLAGSYNEQFF
TGTGCCAGCAGTTTATTCCTAGCGGGATCCTACAATGAGCAGTTCTTC
>TRBV25-1|TRBJ1-4|.|.
CASSGLGRGNEKLFF
TGTGCCAGCAGTGGATTGGGTCGAGGGAATGAAAAACTGTTTTTT
>TRBV5-1|TRBJ2-1|.|.
CASKGEKEYNEQFF
TGCGCCAGCAAGGGAGAGAAAGAATACAATGAGCAGTTCTTC
>TRBV10-3|TRBJ2-5|.|.
CAISQIEGDPPYF
TGTGCCATCAGCCAGATCGAGGGGGACCCACCTTACTTC
>TRBV27|TRBJ1-4|.|.
CASSFDSVEEKLFF
TGTGCCAGCAGTTTCGACAGCGTGGAGGAAAAACTGTTTTTT
>TRBV29-1|TRBJ1-2|.|.
CSPYSLGYGYTF
TGCAGCCCCTATTCCCTCGGGTATGGCTACACCTTC
>TRBV12-3/TRBV12-4|TRBJ2-7|.|TRBD2
CASSFSGEVEQYF
TGTGCCAGCAGTTTTAGCGGGGAGGTCGAGCAGTACTTC
>TRBV11-2|TRBJ2-7|once|TRBD1
CASSLGTGGFEQYF
TGTGCCAGCAGCTTAGGGACAGGGGGGTTTGAGCAGTACTTC
>TRBV6-2/TRBV6-3|TRBJ2-7|.|TRBD2
CASSRPGGEQYF
TGTGCCAGCAGTCGACCGGGAGGCGAGCAGTACTTC
>TRBV5-1|TRBJ1-1|.|.
CASTEAGDGTEAFF
TGCGCCAGCACCGAGGCGGGGGACGGCACTGAAGCTTTCTTT
>TRBV6-5|TRBJ2-1|.|TRBD2
CASRWRLAGYNEQFF
TGTGCCAGCAGGTGGCGGCTAGCGGGGTACAATGAGCAGTTCTTC
>TRBV11-2|TRBJ2-4|.|TRBD2
CASSPASGINIQYF
TGTGCCAGCAGCCCCGCTAGCGGAATAAACATTCAGTACTTC
>TRBV2|TRBJ1-2|.|.
CASSGPPSGNYGYTF
TGTGCCAGCAGTGGCCCCCCTTCGGGGAACTATGGCTACACCTTC
>TRBV7-9|TRBJ1-2|.|.
CASSLGQVLNYGYTF
TGTGCCAGCAGCTTAGGACAGGTCCTTAACTATGGCTACACCTTC
>TRBV6-5|TRBJ1-1|.|.
CASSYSRTSTEAFF
TGTGCCAGCAGTTACTCGAGGACTAGCACTGAAGCTTTCTTT
>TRBV7-9|TRBJ2-7|.|TRBD2
CASSSPPGGSYEQYF
TGTGCCAGCAGCAGCCCCCCGGGAGGTAGTTACGAGCAGTACTTC
>TRBV4-1|TRBJ2-7|.|TRBD2
CASSRFGRDPRTYEQYF
TGCGCCAGCAGCCGCTTCGGGAGGGACCCCCGGACCTACGAGCAGTACTTC
>TRBV10-3|TRBJ1-1|.|TRBD1
CAISWTGNTEAFF
TGTGCCATCAGCTGGACAGGCAACACTGAAGCTTTCTTT
>TRBV19|TRBJ1-6|.|.
CASSISDNSPLHF
TGTGCCAGTAGTATATCAGATAATTCACCCCTCCACTTT
>TRBV15|TRBJ2-2|.|TRBD1
CATHGDRGVGTGELFF
TGTGCCACCCACGGAGACAGGGGTGTAGGCACCGGGGAGCTGTTTTTT
>TRBV28|TRBJ1-5|few|TRBD1
CASSRDRGLDQPQHF
TGTGCCAGCAGCCGCGACAGGGGGTTAGATCAGCCCCAGCATTTT
>TRBV10-2|TRBJ1-1|.|.
CASSSGSGGSLMNTEAFF
TGCGCCAGCAGCTCGGGATCGGGGGGCTCGCTTATGAACACTGAAGCTTTCTTT
>TRBV19|TRBJ2-6|.|.
CASSPTGANVLTF
TGTGCCAGTAGCCCCACTGGGGCCAACGTCCTGACTTTC
>TRBV11-2|TRBJ1-2|.|.
CASSVTQGLNGYTF
TGTGCCAGCAGCGTAACACAGGGCCTTAATGGCTACACCTTC
>TRBV9|TRBJ1-3|.|TRBD1
CASSVEQGSLNTIYF
TGTGCCAGCAGCGTAGAACAGGGGAGCCTAAACACCATATATTTT
>TRBV7-3|TRBJ2-3|.|.
CASSLTGSMAGGRERGTDTQYF
TGTGCCAGCAGCTTAACTGGATCGATGGCAGGGGGGCGGGAACGTGGCACAGATACGCAGTATTTT
>TRBV3-1/TRBV3-2|TRBJ1-3|.|.
CASKSRDSGNTIYF
TGTGCCAGCAAGTCCCGGGACTCTGGAAACACCATATATTTT
>TRBV10-3|TRBJ2-1|.|.
CAIYREIENEQFF
TGTGCCATCTATCGGGAGATCGAGAATGAGCAGTTCTTC
>TRBV9|TRBJ2-5|.|.
CASSVGGQNQETQYF
TGTGCCAGCAGCGTAGGGGGACAAAACCAAGAGACCCAGTACTTC
>TRBV7-2|TRBJ1-3|.|.
CASSLGAQGFGNTIYF
TGTGCCAGCAGCTTAGGCGCCCAGGGGTTTGGAAACACCATATATTTT
>TRBV7-8|TRBJ2-1|.|.
CASSGQYNEQFF
TGTGCCAGCAGCGGGCAGTACAATGAGCAGTTCTTC
>TRBV28|TRBJ1-6|.|TRBD1
CASSLAPGQGPNSPLHF
TGTGCCAGCAGTCTGGCGCCGGGACAGGGCCCAAATTCACCCCTCCACTTT
>TRBV30|TRBJ2-6|.|.
CAWSYRAGANVLTF
TGTGCCTGGAGTTACAGGGCTGGGGCCAACGTCCTGACTTTC
>TRBV7-9|TRBJ2-7|.|.
CASSLYYEQYF
TGTGCCAGCAGCCTTTATTACGAGCAGTACTTC
>TRBV7-9|TRBJ1-1|.|TRBD1
CASRPITADRGLRYTEAFF
TGTGCCAGCAGACCTATAACGGCAGACAGGGGGCTTAGGTACACTGAAGCTTTCTTT
>TRBV29-1|TRBJ2-5|.|.
CSVEVRRETQYF
TGCAGCGTTGAGGTCCGGAGGGAGACCCAGTACTTC
>TRBV6-1|TRBJ1-5|.|.
CASSERERQPQHF
TGTGCCAGCAGTGAGAGGGAGAGGCAGCCCCAGCATTTT
>TRBV3-1/TRBV3-2|TRBJ1-2|.|TRBD1
CASGLTGGRGYTF
TGTGCCAGCGGACTGACAGGGGGCCGTGGCTACACCTTC